Below are 11 T cell receptor beta chains sequenced from a single sample in a study of technical replicates of blood from a few donors. Generated by immunoSEQ multiplex PCR, the TCRdb table keeps only in-frame clones and is missing some. This table holds nearly 95,000 clones, 90% to 96% found once. Sequencing was carried out using T cells isolated from PBMCs. The receptors stem from a human donor in good health.

The CDR3 sequence: CASSLTESADTQYF. As DNA, the CDR3 is TGTGCCAGCAGCTTAACAGAATCGGCAGATACGCAGTATTTT. The chain recombines TRBV5-6 with TRBJ2-3; D is undetermined. V dropped 2 bases and J dropped 4 bases, with 11 bases sitting between them. Germline lookup yields CDR1 SGHDT and CDR2 YYEEEE. The CDR3 runs 14 residues.

The V gene is TRBV5-1, the J gene TRBJ2-7, with 7 bases fitting TRBD1. This CDR3 is built from 14 residues. Per the germline V gene, CDR1 is SGHRS and CDR2 is YFSETQ. With V trimmed by 6 bases and J by 0 bases, 6 bases remained unmatched. The DNA of the CDR3 is TGCGCCAGCACCGCCAGGGGGAGCTCCTACGAGCAGTACTTC. Translated, it gives CASTARGSSYEQYF.

This clone was recorded once. The chain links TRBV19 to TRBJ1-1, with D unresolved. This CDR3 contains 12 residues. Germline lookup yields CDR1 LNHDA and CDR2 SQIVND (reference sequence). V was trimmed by 1 base and J by 4 bases, leaving 4 bases between them. The CDR3 sequence is CASSIGPTEAFF. The CDR3 coding sequence is TGTGCCAGTAGTATAGGGCCCACTGAAGCTTTCTTT.

This rearrangement joins TRBV6-1 to TRBJ1-2, with no clear D. CDR1 is MNHNS and CDR2 is SASEGT in the germline V gene. The CDR3 contains 16 residues. The ends were cut back, 2 bases at V and 1 base at J, with 14 bases in the middle. CDR3 bases: TGTGCCAGCAGTGAAAATAGCCTCATCGATAACTATGGCTACACCTTC. Protein sequence: CASSENSLIDNYGYTF.

Here the CDR3 reads CASAIYSGNTIYF. Written as DNA, the CDR3 is TGTGCCAGCGCGATTTACTCTGGAAACACCATATATTTT. The chain joins TRBV2 to TRBJ1-3; D remains unclear. This CDR3 spans 13 amino acids. V gave up 8 bases and J gave up 0 bases, with 8 bases separating them. Germline CDR1 and CDR2: SNHLY and FYNNEI.

The chain joins TRBV19 to TRBJ1-3, with TRBD1 matching 7 bases. With V trimmed by 3 bases and J by 3 bases, 5 bases remained unmatched. CDR1 is LNHDA and CDR2 is SQIVND in the germline V gene (reference sequence). This CDR3 is 15 amino acids long. The CDR3 here is CASSIEQGYGNTIYF. DNA of the CDR3: TGTGCCAGTAGTATCGAACAGGGGTATGGAAACACCATATATTTT.

The rearrangement links TRBV11-3 to TRBJ1-3; no firm D call. Germline values: CDR1 SGHNT, CDR2 YENEEA. CDR3 length equals 16 residues. The V end lost 4 bases, the J end lost 4 bases, and 17 bases lay between the germline ends. Here the CDR3 DNA reads TGTGCCAGCAGCTCCTCATCGGGGTCGATCGGAAACACCATATATTTT. The encoded protein is CASSSSSGSIGNTIYF.

This clone has only a few counts. The chain uses TRBV19 and TRBJ2-1; TRBD2 is a possible D gene (5 bases). This CDR3 is built from 11 residues. V lost 8 bases and J lost 8, with 10 bases in between. The germline CDR1 and CDR2 sequences are LNHDA and SQIVND (reference sequence). In DNA, the CDR3 is TGTGCCAGTGAGTTCGGGGATGAGCAGTTCTTC. Its protein product is CASEFGDEQFF.

The chain joins TRBV30 to TRBJ2-1; TRBD1 matches at 7 bases. Germline lookup yields CDR1 GTSNPN and CDR2 SVGIG (reference sequence). The CDR3 runs 14 residues. J gave up 4 bases and V 2 bases, and 5 bases lay outside the gene matches. In DNA form, the CDR3 reads TGTGCCTGGAGTAAAGGGGACAGATACAATGAGCAGTTCTTC. Protein sequence: CAWSKGDRYNEQFF.

The chain employs TRBV9 and TRBJ2-3; 8 bases match TRBD2. Germline assignment: CDR1 SGDLS and CDR2 YYNGEE. The CDR3 extends over 15 amino acids. V lost 2 bases to trimming and J lost 0 bases; unmatched junction nucleotides: 2. This CDR3 is CASSVSSGSTDTQYF. The CDR3 DNA is TGTGCCAGCAGCGTTTCTAGCGGGAGCACAGATACGCAGTATTTT.

V gene TRBV2 combines with J gene TRBJ2-7; 10 bases are shared with TRBD2. This CDR3 has 13 residues. Germline CDR1 is SNHLY and CDR2 is FYNNEI. The ends lost 10 bases at V and 2 bases at J; junction bases unmatched: 5. CDR3 region: CAIEREGTYEQYF. CDR3 in DNA: TGTGCCATAGAGCGGGAGGGTACCTACGAGCAGTACTTC.